This TCR beta chain was sequenced for a study of T-cell reconstitution after alpha-beta-depleted transplantation in children. As it was prepared, the TCRbeta library received unique molecular identifiers. TCRdb analysed the PCR reads with MiXCR anew, one entry per CDR3 protein. The sample lists almost 500,000 distinct CDR3 sequences; around 12% were seen once. This clonotype was seen at least ten times. The V and J ends lost 5 bases and 4 bases, in that order; junction bases with no gene match: 18. The CDR3 length is 19 residues. CDR1 is SGHAT and CDR2 is FQDESV in the germline V gene (reference sequence).

The sample was PBMCs from the stem cell graft donor, taken from the stem cell graft. The source is a human donor who donated a stem cell graft to a child with combined immunodeficiency. This rearrangement joins TRBV11-1 to TRBJ2-1; the match to TRBD2 covers 9 bases. CDR3 sequence reads: CASSLHLSLLAGNYNEQFF. The CDR3 DNA reads as TGTGCCAGCAGCCTACACCTCAGCTTGCTAGCGGGGAATTACAATGAGCAGTTCTTC.